A single sample gave rise to the 11 T cell receptor beta chains below, sequenced in a study of T cells after yellow fever vaccination. TCRdb redid the calling of the 5' RACE reads with MiXCR, one entry per CDR3 protein. The data hold under 600,000 distinct CDR3 sequences, with 20% to 25% observed a single time. The sequenced sample was PBMCs, obtained about 20 days after the first yellow fever vaccination. Receptors originate from a young man who received the YFV17D yellow fever vaccine.

This clonotype was seen only a few times. The V and J genes are TRBV10-3 and TRBJ1-2, with 8 positions matching TRBD1. The germline V gene encodes CDR1 ENHRY and CDR2 SYGVKD. The CDR3 is 16 amino acids. V gave up 7 bases and J gave up 4 bases; unmatched junction bases: 14. Here the CDR3 DNA reads TGTGCCATCAAGGGGGACAGGTCAACCCCTCTCTATGGCTACACCTTC. It specifies CAIKGDRSTPLYGYTF.

The chain links TRBV6-1 to TRBJ2-3, with unresolved D. The CDR3 is made up of 14 amino acids. V lost 7 bases and J lost 0, with 11 bases in between. Germline V gene lookup returns CDR1 MNHNS and CDR2 SASEGT. The chain's CDR3 is CASTAMSSTDTQYF. The CDR3 bases are TGTGCCAGCACAGCGATGTCCAGCACAGATACGCAGTATTTT.

This chain uses TRBV9 with TRBJ1-6, with a weak D call TRBD1 (5 bases). CDR1 SGDLS and CDR2 YYNGEE come from the germline V gene. Trimming stripped 3 bases from V and 10 bases from J, with 14 bases between. The CDR3 has 14 amino acids. The CDR3 spells CASSAGGIGSPLHF. As DNA, the CDR3 is TGTGCCAGCAGCGCCGGGGGGATCGGGTCACCCCTCCACTTT.

In this sample, this clonotype turned up a few times. The V call is TRBV5-1, the J call TRBJ2-5, with TRBD1 identical over 7 bases. V dropped 0 bases and J dropped 5; count of bases not matched to a gene: 10. Germline V CDR1 and CDR2: SGHRS, YFSETQ. The CDR3 is 16 amino acids. The DNA of the CDR3 is TGCGCCAGCAGCTTGGCCGCGGACAGGCCAGGGGAGACCCAGTACTTC. Residues: CASSLAADRPGETQYF.

V and J are TRBV20-1 and TRBJ1-1; possibly TRBD1 for D (5 bases). CDR1 and CDR2 from the germline V gene are DFQATT and SNEGSKA (reference sequence). CDR3 length: 14 amino acids. V was trimmed by 5 bases and J by 0 bases, leaving 13 bases between them. Here the CDR3 reads CSALRQRLNTEAFF. Here the CDR3 DNA reads TGCAGTGCTCTTAGACAGAGATTGAACACTGAAGCTTTCTTT.

J is TRBJ1-2 and V is TRBV28; TRBD1 is a possible D gene (5 bases). V lost 10 bases, J lost 1 base, and 13 bases lay in between. This CDR3 region has 13 residues. Germline lookup yields CDR1 MDHEN and CDR2 SYDVKM. The CDR3 nucleotides are TGTGCCACACAAAACAGGAATAACTATGGCTACACCTTC. Its protein product is CATQNRNNYGYTF.

This rearrangement joins TRBV4-1 to TRBJ1-1; 9 bases match TRBD1. The CDR3 spans 14 residues. J lost 11 bases, V lost 6 bases, and 13 bases had no gene match. Per the germline V gene, CDR1 is MGHRA and CDR2 is YSYEKL. CDR3 bases: TGCGCCAGCAGTCCGGGACAGGGTTCCACGGGGGCTTTCTTT. Translation: CASSPGQGSTGAFF.

The chain joins TRBV7-6 to TRBJ2-6; possibly TRBD1 or TRBD2 for D (5 bases each). This CDR3 has 17 amino acids. The germline gives CDR1 SGHVS, CDR2 FNYEAQ. V was cut by 6 bases and J by 1 base, with 16 bases left in between. The DNA of the CDR3 is TGTGCCAGCAGATCTCTGACTGGGACGTCTGGGGCCAACGTCCTGACTTTC. It specifies CASRSLTGTSGANVLTF.

As DNA, the CDR3 is TGTGCCAGCAGTTACCTTATAGGGACCGAAACCTACGAGCAGTACTTC. This sequence encodes CASSYLIGTETYEQYF. V is TRBV6-2 or TRBV6-3 and J is TRBJ2-7; D possibly uses TRBD1 or TRBD2 (5 bases each). V was cut by 2 bases and J by 2 bases, with 16 bases left in between. Germline values: CDR1 MNHEY, CDR2 SVGEGT. The CDR3 sequence is 16 residues long.

This clonotype was observed a few times. The chain links TRBV6-2 or TRBV6-3 to TRBJ2-7; no clear D. CDR3 length: 13 amino acids. Germline-derived CDR1 and CDR2 are MNHEY and SVGEGT. The V end lost 2 bases, the J end lost 3 bases, and 8 bases lay between the germline ends. CDR3 region: CASSYTSYYEQYV. In DNA form, the CDR3 reads TGTGCCAGCAGTTACACCTCCTACTACGAGCAGTACGTC.

There are a few counts of this clonotype. The rearrangement joins TRBV18 to TRBJ2-7; TRBD1 agrees at 7 bases. The CDR3 contains 20 residues. Germline V gene data show CDR1 as KGHSH and CDR2 as LQKENI. The V gene end was trimmed by 2 bases and the J gene end by 5 bases; junction bases not matched to a gene: 24. The CDR3 sequence is CASSPKVRLLPGQLPNEQYF. The CDR3 DNA reads TGTGCCAGCTCACCAAAAGTGCGACTCCTCCCGGGACAGCTGCCTAACGAGCAGTACTTC.